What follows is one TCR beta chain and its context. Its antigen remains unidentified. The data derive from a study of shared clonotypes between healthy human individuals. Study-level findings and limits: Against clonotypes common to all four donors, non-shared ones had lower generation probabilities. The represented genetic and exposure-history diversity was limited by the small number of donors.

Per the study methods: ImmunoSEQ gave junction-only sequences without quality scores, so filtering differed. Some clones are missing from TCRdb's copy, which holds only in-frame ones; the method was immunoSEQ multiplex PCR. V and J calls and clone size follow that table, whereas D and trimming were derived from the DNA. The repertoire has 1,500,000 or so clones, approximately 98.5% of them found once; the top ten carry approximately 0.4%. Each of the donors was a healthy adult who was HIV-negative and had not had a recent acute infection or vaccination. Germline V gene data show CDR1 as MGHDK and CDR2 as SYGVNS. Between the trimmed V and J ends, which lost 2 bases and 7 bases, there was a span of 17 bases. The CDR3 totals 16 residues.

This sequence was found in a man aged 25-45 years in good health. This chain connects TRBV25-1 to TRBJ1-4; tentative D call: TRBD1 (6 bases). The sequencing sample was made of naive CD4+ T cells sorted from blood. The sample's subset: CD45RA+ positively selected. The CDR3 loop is CASSELGRGGSEKLFF. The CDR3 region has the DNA TGTGCCAGCAGTGAACTGGGGCGAGGGGGGAGTGAAAAACTGTTTTTT.